A single sample is the source of the 13 T cell receptor beta chains below, sequenced in a study of cytotoxic CD8 clonotypes in ibrutinib-treated CLL. The protocol was immunoSEQ multiplex PCR, while the TCRdb copy is restricted to in-frame clones and leaves out a portion. This sample has about 130,000 clones, with around four fifths found just once. Here the sequenced sample was PBMCs, taken after 24 months of ibrutinib treatment. These receptors originate from a human donor with chronic lymphocytic leukemia.

The V and J genes are TRBV2 and TRBJ2-7; perhaps D is TRBD1 or TRBD2 (5 bases each). The germline gives CDR1 SNHLY, CDR2 FYNNEI. There are 11 residues in the CDR3. Trimming cost V 4 bases and J 6 bases, with 7 bases left between them. As DNA, the CDR3 is TGTGCCAGCAGTGGGGGGAGCGAGCAGTACTTC. It is translated as CASSGGSEQYF.

This sequence joins TRBV2 and TRBJ2-5, with D maybe TRBD1 (6 bases). Germline assignment: CDR1 SNHLY and CDR2 FYNNEI. The CDR3 totals 14 residues. Trimming left V 1 base short and J 1 base short, with 7 bases between. This chain's CDR3 is CASSEGRGQETQYF. CDR3 DNA sequence: TGTGCCAGCAGTGAAGGCAGGGGCCAAGAGACCCAGTACTTC.

This sequence joins TRBV7-2 and TRBJ2-7; D possibly corresponds to TRBD1 (5 bases). The length of the CDR3 is 13 residues. Germline V gene lookup returns CDR1 SGHTA and CDR2 FQGNSA. The V and J ends lost 2 bases and 3 bases respectively, with 8 bases between them. DNA of the CDR3: TGTGCCAGCAGCTTAATACAGGTCTACGAGCAGTACTTC. It yields the protein CASSLIQVYEQYF. Full variable domain (outside the CDR3, taken from reference TRBV7-2 and TRBJ2-7): GAGVSQSPSNKVTEKGKDVELRCDPISGHTALYWYRQSLGQGLEFLIYFQGNSAPDKSGLPSDRFSAERTGGSVSTLTIQRTQQEDSAVYLCASSLIQVYEQYFGPGTRLTVT.

This clone appeared once. The chain is built from TRBV7-2 and TRBJ2-7; D is possibly TRBD1 (6 bases). Germline CDR1 reads SGHTA; CDR2 reads FQGNSA. V lost 5 bases, J lost 7 bases, and 18 bases lay in between. The CDR3 extends over 14 amino acids. As DNA, the CDR3 is TGTGCCAGCAGCCTCACGACAGGTCCTACTGAGCAGTACTTC. Translation: CASSLTTGPTEQYF.

The V call is TRBV25-1, the J call TRBJ2-3; 15 bases are a match to TRBD2. V was pared by 4 bases and J by 5 bases, with 4 bases of the junction left unmatched. This CDR3 has 16 residues. Germline V lookup: CDR1 MGHDK, CDR2 SYGVNS. The CDR3 DNA sequence: TGTGCCAGCAGTGGGACTAGCGGGGGGGCGGGAGATACGCAGTATTTT. Amino acid sequence: CASSGTSGGAGDTQYF.

The V call is TRBV28, the J call TRBJ1-2, with D possibly matching TRBD1 (6 bases). Germline CDR1 is MDHEN and CDR2 is SYDVKM. V was trimmed by 5 bases and J by 7 bases, leaving 23 bases between them. The CDR3 covers 16 residues. DNA of the CDR3: TGTGCCAGCAGTCCTCACCCGCAGGGGAGGCTAGGTGGCTACACCTTC. Protein: CASSPHPQGRLGGYTF.

The chain joins TRBV7-9 to TRBJ2-5, with 12 bases fitting TRBD2. Germline V gene data show CDR1 as SEHNR and CDR2 as FQNEAQ (reference sequence). Trimming took 5 bases from V and 4 from J; bases not matched to a gene: 8. The CDR3 totals 16 residues. CDR3 sequence: CASSAPTSGGLETQYF. Written as DNA, the CDR3 is TGTGCCAGCAGCGCCCCTACTAGCGGGGGGTTAGAGACCCAGTACTTC.

The V call is TRBV7-3, the J call TRBJ1-1; D possibly corresponds to TRBD1 (6 bases). Germline CDR1 is SGHTA and CDR2 is FQGTGA. Trimming removed 5 bases at V and 1 base at J, with 8 bases between. This CDR3 comprises 13 residues. The CDR3 loop is CASSGQQNTEAFF. DNA for the CDR3: TGTGCCAGCAGCGGACAGCAGAACACTGAAGCTTTCTTT.

The rearrangement joins TRBV9 to TRBJ2-3, with TRBD2 identical over 10 bases. The CDR3 consists of 18 residues. From germline, CDR1 is SGDLS and CDR2 YYNGEE. V was clipped by 0 bases and J by 2 bases; unmatched bases: 9. For the CDR3, the DNA is TGTGCCAGCAGCGTAGTCCCGCAAGCGGGGGGGCTCACAGATACGCAGTATTTT. Translation gives CASSVVPQAGGLTDTQYF.

The chain carries TRBV18 and TRBJ1-4; D call uncertain. Looked up from germline, CDR1 is KGHSH and CDR2 is LQKENI. The CDR3 has 15 amino acids. V dropped 0 bases and J dropped 5 bases, with 10 bases sitting between them. The CDR3 region is CASSPPSGMNEKLFF. CDR3 bases: TGTGCCAGCTCACCACCGTCGGGCATGAATGAAAAACTGTTTTTT.

The chain couples TRBV7-2 to TRBJ1-2; TRBD1 agrees at 8 bases. Germline V gene sequence: CDR1 SGHTA, CDR2 FQGNSA. V shed 5 bases, J shed 6 bases, and the junction held 11 bases outside the gene matches. There are 15 residues in the CDR3. CDR3: CASSTRTGSKNGYTF. CDR3 coding DNA: TGTGCCAGCAGCACCCGGACAGGGTCGAAAAATGGCTACACCTTC.

The chain recombines TRBV28 with TRBJ1-2; 8 nucleotides agree with TRBD1. The germline V gene has CDR1 MDHEN and CDR2 SYDVKM. The CDR3 extends over 14 amino acids. V was pared by 5 bases and J by 0 bases, with 2 bases of the junction left unmatched. DNA of the CDR3: TGTGCCAGCAGTGGGACAGGCTCTAACTATGGCTACACCTTC. It is translated as CASSGTGSNYGYTF.

The chain links TRBV7-8 to TRBJ1-3; D is perhaps TRBD1 (5 bases). V lost 4 bases, J lost 2 bases, and 6 bases lay in between. The CDR3 totals 13 residues. CDR1 and CDR2 from the germline V gene are SGHVS and FQNEAQ. For the CDR3, the DNA is TGTGCCAGCAGCTGGGGGACTGGAAACACCATATATTTT. Protein sequence: CASSWGTGNTIYF.